The 22 T cell receptor beta chains in this list originate from one sample, sequenced in a study of T cell changes during pregnancy in multiple sclerosis. Profiling relied on immunoSEQ multiplex PCR, and the TCRdb table lists in-frame clones only, not all of them. The sample gives about 36,000 clones, about 92% of which show up once; 1.2% is in the top ten. Sample: PBMCs (not recorded whether the cells were cultured). The origin of the receptors is a female donor with multiple sclerosis, enrolled in a pregnancy study.

The genes are TRBV4-2 and TRBJ2-1; D is unclear. V was trimmed by 2 bases and J by 9 bases, leaving 17 bases between them. CDR1 and CDR2 (germline): LGHNA, YNFKEQ. The CDR3 totals 15 residues. CDR3 in amino acids: CASSQSPSEESEQFF. The CDR3 nucleotides are TGTGCCAGCAGCCAATCCCCTTCCGAGGAGAGTGAGCAGTTCTTC.

This chain joins TRBV7-9 and TRBJ2-1; 10 bases match TRBD2. Germline V lookup: CDR1 SEHNR, CDR2 FQNEAQ (reference sequence). The J segment lost 2 bases and the V segment lost 2 bases, leaving 3 bases of the junction unmatched. The CDR3 spans 16 residues. CDR3 in amino acids: CASSLTTSGPYNEQFF. For the CDR3, the DNA is TGTGCCAGCAGCTTAACGACTAGCGGGCCCTACAATGAGCAGTTCTTC.

The chain couples TRBV6-4 to TRBJ2-6, with D uncertain. The V gene's germline CDR1 is MRHNA and CDR2 SNTAGT. The CDR3 sequence is 14 residues long. The V and J ends lost 3 bases and 6 bases respectively, with 9 bases between them. In DNA, the CDR3 is TGTGCCAGCAGTGAGAGGTACGAGGCCAACGTCCTGACTTTC. The encoded protein is CASSERYEANVLTF.

The rearrangement uses TRBV7-7 and TRBJ2-3; D gene unclear. Germline V gene data show CDR1 as SSHAT and CDR2 as FNYEAQ (reference sequence). CDR3 size: 15 residues. With 2 bases removed from V and 5 bases from J, the gap between germline ends came to 14 bases. The chain's CDR3 is CASSLTFLDLDTQYF. The CDR3, as DNA: TGTGCCAGCAGCTTAACTTTTCTCGACCTAGATACGCAGTATTTT.

This chain connects TRBV7-2 to TRBJ2-1; no reliable D call. V was pared by 3 bases and J by 3 bases, with 0 bases between. Germline V gene lookup returns CDR1 SGHTA and CDR2 FQGNSA. The CDR3 length is 11 residues. The CDR3: CASSFYNEQFF. The CDR3, as DNA: TGTGCCAGCAGCTTCTACAATGAGCAGTTCTTC.

The CDR3: CASSLGLAGRVHEQYF. DNA for the CDR3: TGTGCCAGCAGCTTAGGTCTAGCGGGAAGGGTCCACGAGCAGTACTTC. V gene TRBV13 combines with J gene TRBJ2-7, with TRBD2 matching over 9 bases. Germline V lookup: CDR1 PRHDT, CDR2 FYEKMQ (reference sequence). Trimming removed 0 bases from V and 5 bases from J; junction bases left unmatched: 8. The CDR3 has 16 residues.

The chain has TRBV6-1 and TRBJ1-1; D remains unclear. This CDR3 has 14 residues. The germline V and J ends were trimmed by 5 bases and 1 base, with 11 bases remaining between them. Germline CDR1 and CDR2: MNHNS and SASEGT. The CDR3, as DNA: TGTGCCAGCAGTTCGATCGTGGCGAACACTGAAGCTTTCTTT. Translated, it gives CASSSIVANTEAFF.

The J gene is TRBJ2-4, the V gene TRBV28; D perhaps matches TRBD2 (5 bases). Germline V lookup: CDR1 MDHEN, CDR2 SYDVKM. This CDR3 contains 15 residues. Trimming pared 3 bases from V and 0 bases from J, leaving 9 bases between. CDR3 in amino acids: CASSFTRLAKNIQYF. The CDR3 DNA reads as TGTGCCAGCAGTTTTACTAGACTAGCCAAAAACATTCAGTACTTC.

The J gene is TRBJ1-3, the V gene TRBV9; D may be TRBD1 (5 bases). CDR3 length: 16 residues. Germline assignment: CDR1 SGDLS and CDR2 YYNGEE. With 2 bases removed from V and 4 bases from J, the gap between germline ends came to 16 bases. CDR3 in amino acids: CASSVLNGGVGNTIYF. CDR3 bases: TGTGCCAGCAGCGTTTTGAACGGGGGAGTAGGAAACACCATATATTTT.

This rearrangement joins TRBV11-2 to TRBJ2-7; 10 bases fit TRBD2. The V segment lost 5 bases and the J segment 3 bases; nucleotides outside the gene matches: 4. The germline V gene has CDR1 SGHAT and CDR2 FQNNGV. The CDR3 is 14 amino acids. Written as DNA, the CDR3 is TGTGCCAGCAGCGGAGGACTAGCGGTCTACGAGCAGTACTTC. Amino acid sequence: CASSGGLAVYEQYF.

The chain employs TRBV5-6 and TRBJ2-2; a possible D gene is TRBD1 (6 bases). This CDR3 has 17 amino acids. Between the trimmed V and J ends, which lost 0 bases and 1 base, there was a span of 13 bases. CDR1 and CDR2 from the germline V gene are SGHDT and YYEEEE. CDR3 DNA sequence: TGTGCCAGCAGCTTGGTGTTGGACAGCCAGAACACCGGGGAGCTGTTTTTT. This sequence encodes CASSLVLDSQNTGELFF.

V and J are TRBV5-1 and TRBJ2-3; 7 bases are shared with TRBD1. Germline lookup yields CDR1 SGHRS and CDR2 YFSETQ. V shed 7 bases and J 5 bases; nucleotides not matched to a gene: 10. The CDR3 loop spans 14 amino acids. CDR3 residues: CASASGTEGDTQYF. The CDR3 DNA follows: TGCGCCAGCGCCTCCGGGACAGAGGGAGATACGCAGTATTTT.

The rearrangement joins TRBV29-1 to TRBJ1-2, with D unresolved. Germline V CDR1 and CDR2: SQVTM, ANQGSEA. Trimming took off 2 bases at V and 7 bases at J, with 8 bases between the two ends. This CDR3 has 11 residues. In DNA, the CDR3 is TGCAGCGTTGAATTCCTAGGTGGCTACACCTTC. Translated, it gives CSVEFLGGYTF.

This chain uses TRBV4-1 with TRBJ2-1; D possibly matches TRBD1 or TRBD2 (6 bases each). Looked up from germline, CDR1 is MGHRA and CDR2 is YSYEKL. Trimming took off 2 bases at V and 15 bases at J, with 17 bases between the two ends. The CDR3 totals 13 residues. CDR3 coding DNA: TGCGCCAGCAGCCAACGTTGGCGCGGGACACGGTTCTTC. Encoded protein: CASSQRWRGTRFF.

V is TRBV5-6 and J is TRBJ2-6; D is undetermined. The length of the CDR3 is 16 residues. Germline lookup yields CDR1 SGHDT and CDR2 YYEEEE. V gave up 0 bases and J gave up 3 bases, with 10 bases separating them. In DNA, the CDR3 is TGTGCCAGCAGCTTGGAGAAGGGAAATGGGGCCAACGTCCTGACTTTC. This gives the protein CASSLEKGNGANVLTF.

The genes are TRBV2 and TRBJ2-1; TRBD2 matches 7 bases. The CDR3 length is 15 residues. J lost 3 bases, V lost 6 bases, and 8 bases had no gene match. Germline lookup yields CDR1 SNHLY and CDR2 FYNNEI. The CDR3 DNA sequence: TGTGCCAGCAGGACCGCGGGAGTGGGCTACAATGAGCAGTTCTTC. This encodes CASRTAGVGYNEQFF.

The J gene is TRBJ2-1, the V gene TRBV7-9; TRBD2 matches 12 bases. Germline CDR1 reads SEHNR; CDR2 reads FQNEAQ (reference sequence). The CDR3 covers 17 residues. V lost 3 bases and J lost 8; bases outside the gene matches: 11. In DNA form, the CDR3 reads TGTGCCAGCAGCTTGCCTAGCGGGAGGGCCACCGTGTATGAGCAGTTCTTC. Its translation: CASSLPSGRATVYEQFF.

This chain links TRBV25-1 with TRBJ2-5; D is unclear. Deletions cut 6 bases from V and 3 bases from J, with 2 bases between. The CDR3 has 10 residues. Germline V CDR1 and CDR2: MGHDK, SYGVNS. The CDR3 bases are TGTGCCAGCAGAGAAGAGACCCAGTACTTC. Translated: CASREETQYF.

The chain links TRBV4-1 to TRBJ1-2; 8 bases are shared with TRBD1. This CDR3 has 15 residues. J gave up 7 bases and V 0 bases, and 7 bases lay outside the gene matches. Germline V gene lookup returns CDR1 MGHRA and CDR2 YSYEKL. The CDR3 here is CASSQEKGTGFGYTF. The CDR3 DNA reads as TGCGCCAGCAGCCAAGAAAAAGGGACAGGCTTTGGCTACACCTTC.

J is TRBJ2-4 and V is TRBV27; D is perhaps TRBD1 (6 bases). The CDR3 is 18 amino acids. V lost 4 bases, J lost 0 bases, and 19 bases lay in between. Per germline, CDR1 MNHEY and CDR2 SMNVEV (reference sequence). Here the CDR3 DNA reads TGTGCCAGCAGTTCCCAATACGGACAGAATCTAGCCAAAAACATTCAGTACTTC. It specifies CASSSQYGQNLAKNIQYF.

The rearrangement joins TRBV5-6 to TRBJ2-7, with D possibly being TRBD2 (6 bases). The CDR3 is made up of 13 amino acids. The germline V and J ends were trimmed by 4 bases and 3 bases, with 11 bases remaining between them. Germline loops: CDR1 SGHDT, CDR2 YYEEEE. The CDR3 here is CASSTGTFYEQYF. DNA of the CDR3: TGTGCCAGCAGCACCGGGACTTTCTACGAGCAGTACTTC.

The chain has TRBV19 and TRBJ1-2; 9 nucleotides agree with TRBD1. Germline CDR1 reads LNHDA; CDR2 reads SQIVND (reference sequence). V lost 3 bases and J lost 4; bases outside the gene matches: 9. The CDR3 runs 16 residues. The chain's CDR3 is CASSIPYRGPVYGYTF. CDR3 DNA: TGTGCCAGTAGTATCCCTTACAGGGGGCCGGTCTATGGCTACACCTTC. The variable domain in full, completed from reference TRBV19 and TRBJ1-2, reads DGGITQSPKYLFRKEGQNVTLSCEQNLNHDAMYWYRQDPGQGLRLIYYSQIVNDFQKGDIAEGYSVSREKKESFPLTVTSAQKNPTAFYLCASSIPYRGPVYGYTFGSGTRLTVV.